These T cell receptor beta chains were read from a single sample in a study of blood T cell repertoires in COVID-19. Produced via immunoSEQ multiplex PCR; TCRdb's table is partial and in-frame only. The sample lists approximately 90,000 clones; roughly 78% were seen once. Specimen: peripheral blood. The receptors were sampled from a woman of 80 years or more with acute or convalescent COVID-19. Each CDR3 is given with its conserved first and last residue. The D gene is left open where the match is weak. Where a row states a size, it is once, few, many or the class of an expanded clone; other rows omit it.

CASSRARGDYGYTF,TGCGCCAGCAGCCGTGCCAGGGGGGACTATGGCTACACCTTC,TRBD1,TRBV4-1,TRBJ1-2,-
CASTSRRGLGDTQYF,TGTGCCAGCACGTCGAGGCGGGGGCTAGGAGATACGCAGTATTTT,-,TRBV6-5,TRBJ2-3,-
CASSRGRLNTEAFF,TGTGCCAGCAGCAGAGGGAGACTTAACACTGAAGCTTTCTTT,-,TRBV7-9,TRBJ1-1,-
CASSSRGWGEAFF,TGTGCCAGCAGCTCCAGGGGGTGGGGTGAAGCTTTCTTT,TRBD1,TRBV13,TRBJ1-1,few
CASSLLGTGLEYGYTF,TGTGCCAGCAGCTTATTGGGGACAGGGTTGGAGTATGGCTACACCTTC,TRBD1,TRBV7-9,TRBJ1-2,-
CASMGTPVEAFF,TGTGCCAGTATGGGGACTCCTGTAGAAGCTTTCTTT,-,TRBV19,TRBJ1-1,-
CASSSATGETNEKLFF,TGTGCCAGCAGCTCCGCTACAGGGGAGACTAATGAAAAACTGTTTTTT,TRBD1,TRBV7-8,TRBJ1-4,-
CASRDRVGQPQHF,TGTGCCAGCCGGGACAGGGTAGGTCAGCCCCAGCATTTT,TRBD1,TRBV19,TRBJ1-5,-
CASSYLTQGAWDTQYF,TGTGCCAGCAGTTACCTAACACAGGGGGCATGGGATACGCAGTATTTT,TRBD1,TRBV6-2/TRBV6-3,TRBJ2-3,-
CASSPGQGAGELFF,TGTGCCAGCTCACCGGGACAGGGGGCCGGGGAGCTGTTTTTT,TRBD1,TRBV18,TRBJ2-2,-
CASSYSEGPQETQYF,TGTGCCAGCAGTTACTCGGAGGGGCCCCAAGAGACCCAGTACTTC,-,TRBV6-5,TRBJ2-5,-
CASSPPGGSGEKLFF,TGTGCCAGCTCACCACCTGGAGGGAGTGGTGAAAAACTGTTTTTT,-,TRBV18,TRBJ1-4,-
CASSEQGSTEAFF,TGTGCCAGCAGTGAACAGGGTAGCACTGAAGCTTTCTTT,-,TRBV2,TRBJ1-1,-
CASRLTEGLVAGVGETQYF,TGTGCCAGCAGGTTAACCGAAGGCCTCGTAGCGGGGGTAGGCGAGACCCAGTACTTC,TRBD2,TRBV7-2,TRBJ2-5,medium-sized
CASSINGLYGYTF,TGTGCCAGTAGTATCAACGGACTCTATGGCTACACCTTC,-,TRBV19,TRBJ1-2,-
CASSLNGAGSNQPQHF,TGTGCCAGCAGCTTAAACGGCGCAGGGTCCAATCAGCCCCAGCATTTT,-,TRBV11-2,TRBJ1-5,-
CASSLRGIGYGYTF,TGTGCCAGCAGTCTCAGGGGAATCGGCTATGGCTACACCTTC,-,TRBV6-5,TRBJ1-2,few
CASSLKGIITAGMSDTQYF,TGTGCCAGCAGCTTAAAAGGAATAATAACCGCAGGGATGTCAGATACGCAGTATTTT,-,TRBV7-3,TRBJ2-3,-
CASSPPSRQSGELFF,TGTGCCAGCTCACCACCCTCGAGGCAATCCGGGGAGCTGTTTTTT,-,TRBV18,TRBJ2-2,-
CAISDGGQGSAGELFF,TGTGCCATCAGTGACGGGGGGCAGGGGAGCGCCGGGGAGCTGTTTTTT,-,TRBV10-3,TRBJ2-2,-
CAWSPDRGGEKLFF,TGTGCCTGGAGCCCGGACAGGGGAGGTGAAAAACTGTTTTTT,TRBD1,TRBV30,TRBJ1-4,-
CASSSNPGGQPQHF,TGTGCCAGCAGCTCGAACCCGGGTGGTCAGCCCCAGCATTTT,-,TRBV7-2,TRBJ1-5,-
CASSTLDRGPYEQYF,TGTGCCAGTAGTACGCTAGACAGGGGTCCCTACGAGCAGTACTTC,TRBD1,TRBV19,TRBJ2-7,-
CASRDRLDYGYTF,TGTGCCAGCAGGGACAGGCTTGACTATGGCTACACCTTC,TRBD1,TRBV14,TRBJ1-2,-
CASSPTSSSEQFF,TGTGCCAGCAGCCCGACTAGCAGCAGTGAGCAGTTCTTC,TRBD2,TRBV7-3,TRBJ2-1,-
CASSVGTGDGYTF,TGTGCCAGCAGCGTCGGGACAGGGGATGGCTACACCTTC,TRBD1,TRBV12-3/TRBV12-4,TRBJ1-2,-
CASSPGGGANTEAFF,TGTGCCAGCAGCCCGGGGGGAGGGGCGAACACTGAAGCTTTCTTT,-,TRBV11-2,TRBJ1-1,few